This TCR beta chain derives from a study of graft-versus-host responses after intestinal transplantation (dated by TCRdb to the early 2020s). General notes on the study: Recipients received multivisceral, liver-intestinal, or isolated intestinal transplants. All recipients received anti-thymocyte globulin induction followed by maintenance tacrolimus and steroids for around 3 years. After intestinal transplantation, graft-versus-host and host-versus-graft alloreactive T cell clones in the graft, circulation and bone marrow were tracked using bulk TCR-beta CDR3 sequencing. Alloreactive clones were identified by sequencing pre-transplant mixed lymphocyte reaction products and comparing them with unstimulated pre-transplant donor and recipient T cells. Of the 20 to 25 intestinal transplant recipients enrolled in the cohort, one of whom was a retransplant, a few patients without pretransplant specimens were excluded. A peak of at least 4% donor T cells among recipient peripheral blood mononuclear cells was the definition used for donor T cell macrochimerism. Rather than being sequenced by the commercial service, samples from three later patients were sequenced in-house on an Illumina MiSeq and processed with MiXCR. Here is what the overall study found, with its caveats: Conclusions were limited by the relatively low number and heterogeneity of intestinal transplant patients. Patients with donor T cell macrochimerism had high GvH to HvG T cell clonal ratios in their allografts. Early after transplant, peak levels of circulating GvH clones were found to be associated with declines in HvG clones. GvH clones were detected in recipient bone marrow, and some of these GvH clones were observed earlier in ileal mucosa or blood, consistent with an intestinal mucosal origin.

CDR1 and CDR2 are read off the germline V gene as SGHDT and YYEEEE. Spanning cysteine to phenylalanine, the CDR3 consists of 14 amino acids. Only the CDR3 DNA stays, 42 bases, in frame from base 1. By sample share, this clone is medium-sized (0.01 to 0.1%). The junction and the germline gene differ at one end; a read error may be behind it. Different DNA sequences within this sample yield the same CDR3. The sample's time point label, in plain terms: cells obtained before transplantation from donor or recipient. Mixed lymphocyte reactions plated around 200,000 CFSE-labeled pre-transplant responders with around 200,000 irradiated violet-dye-labeled stimulators and were cultured for six to seven days. Proliferating CD3+CD4+CFSE-low and CD3+CD8+CFSE-low responder cells were FACS-sorted on a BD Influx sorter after the mixed lymphocyte reaction. Preparation of the library involved the immunoSEQ multiplex PCR assay. In most patients, genomic DNA was isolated using the Qiagen DNeasy Blood and Tissue Kit and sent frozen to Adaptive Biotechnologies for TCR sequencing. For most patients, genomic DNA was subjected to high-throughput TCR-beta CDR3 sequencing by Adaptive Biotechnologies. In the paper's pipeline: Adaptive's ImmunoSEQ software was the source of the TCR sequencing data for about 18 patients, while a few other patients were processed with MiXCR and VDJtools. To correct CD4 versus CD8 sorting errors, sequences present in both subsets at a frequency ratio below 5:1 were removed. Because the origin of CDR3 nucleotide sequences shared between donor and recipient could not be assigned, those sequences were removed. To be classed as alloreactive, a clone needed at least 2-fold expansion over unstimulated cells and a minimum CFSE-low frequency of 0.002% (template counts) or 0.001% (read counts). Mappable clones were those detected in sequenced pre-transplant spleen, lymph node, or MLR CFSE-low populations of the donor or recipient. Cumulative frequency of alloreactive clones was calculated as a percentage of all sequences weighted by copy number. Entries here come from immuneACCESS through TCRdb and include only in-frame sequences with V and J called. Some clones fail to appear in such tables; in the studies checked, an unresolved V gene covers under half of the shortfall, and the cause of the remainder is unknown. D and trimming were read from the DNA, whereas the V and J calls and clone size are those reported in that table. Recorded for this sample are around 4,600 clones; about 25% of them occurred a single time. The ten top clones hold roughly 4.5% of the sample.

The input for sequencing was alloreactive CD4+ T cells from a mixed lymphocyte reaction culture, taken before intestinal transplant. Per the publication, the cell subset or site label means: CFSE-low proliferating T cells sorted from roughly 6-day pre-transplant mixed lymphocyte reaction (GvH or HvG direction). The chain links TRBV5-6 with TRBJ2-5; no D gene is confidently identified. The clonotype comes from a human patient who received an intestinal transplant. The CDR3 here reads CASTLDHYPETQYF. The DNA reads TGTGCCAGCACCTTGGACCATTATCCAGAGACCCAGTACTTC.